A single T cell receptor beta chain is shown here with its context. No antigen is known for it. Base qualities were left out, and no much larger clone turns up one base away. This sample was included in a study of blood T cell repertoires in COVID-19 (TCRdb year 2020). Some background on the complete study: Samples from collaborators originated in the United States, Italy and Spain and spanned both the acute and convalescent phases of COVID-19. The material from the prospective study consisted of cDNA or gDNA derived from T cells, B-cell-depleted T cells, or PBMCs. Subjects who had been exposed to COVID-19, were actively infected with it, or had recovered from it provided the deeply sampled blood TCRbeta repertoires that made up the dataset. The repertoires were released in a freely available public database intended as a resource for research on the immune response to SARS-CoV-2. Samples came from the ongoing ImmuneRACE study (first 160 participants) plus 1,254 subjects from 6 global collaborators. Nearly every sample came with metadata listing a de-identified subject ID, COVID-19 status, age in years and sex. Where available, HLA class I and class II types were taken from metadata supplied by the sample provider and were not determined by assay-based typing.

Each collaborating institution followed its own protocols to collect whole blood in K2EDTA tubes. Collaborator samples were shipped for TCRbeta analysis as frozen whole blood, isolated PBMCs, or DNA extracted from either sample type. What the research found in general, with its limitations: Clinical and demographic metadata were provided uncurated, with the amount varying by source and participant.

Cut back by 4 bases and 0 bases, the V and J ends lie 19 bases apart. CDR1 and CDR2 are drawn from the germline V gene: MGHRA, YSYEKL. Spanning cysteine to phenylalanine, the CDR3 consists of 17 amino acids. Only CDR3 DNA remains: 51 bases, in frame from the first base. TCRbeta CDR3 regions were amplified from genomic DNA by means of the immunoSEQ Assay, a bias-controlled multiplex PCR. The study's processing was this. The number of nucleated cells in each sample was estimated from the amplification of reference gene primers within the assay. Sequence reads were collapsed and filtered to measure the absolute abundance of every unique TCRbeta CDR3 rearrangement. Productive Simpson clonality was computed per sample as the square root of Simpson's diversity index over productive rearrangements. TCRdb took over this immuneACCESS table, retaining in-frame rearrangements with V and J assigned. Such tables are incomplete; in checked studies, under half of the missing clones stem from an unresolved V gene, and the remainder is unexplained. V, J and clone size are taken as reported in that table, and D and trimming were inferred from the DNA itself. This sample is represented by over 45,000 clones; around 83% of them were singletons. The ten most abundant clones make up 5.2% of the sample.

This chain joins TRBV4-1 to TRBJ2-7; 6 matching bases give a weak D call of TRBD2. Input material: peripheral blood. This receptor was taken from a human donor in a cohort sampled during active COVID-19. The CDR3 amino acid sequence is: CASSRSQGRTLSYEQYF. The nucleotide sequence is TGCGCCAGCAGCCGGTCCCAAGGGAGGACCCTCTCCTACGAGCAGTACTTC.